This TCR beta chain was profiled in a study of blood T cells in healthy people across ages. Study-wide results and caveats: In older individuals, TCR beta diversity per million T cells was lower, falling roughly linearly with age.

With a J-beta primer mix and a sample-barcoded 5' primer, a second PCR ran 7 to 11 cycles. Each cDNA molecule carried a tag from a template-switch adaptor that contained 12 random nucleotides. TCRdb re-analysed the 5' RACE reads in MiXCR, keeping a single row per CDR3 protein. In the table there are around 1,800,000 distinct CDR3 sequences, about two fifths of which are singletons. This clonotype was seen a handful of times. Its specificity is unknown. At least 7 million PBMCs were isolated per sample. The CDR3 extends over 11 amino acids. The V end was cut by 2 bases, the J end by 5 bases, with 0 bases between. In germline, CDR1 is ENHRY, CDR2 SYGVKD.

Sequenced sample: blood. This sequence joins TRBV10-3 and TRBJ1-4; D ambiguous. This TCR came from a human donor in good health. The CDR3 DNA is TGTGCCATCAGTGAGAATGAAAAACTGTTTTTT. Protein: CAISENEKLFF.